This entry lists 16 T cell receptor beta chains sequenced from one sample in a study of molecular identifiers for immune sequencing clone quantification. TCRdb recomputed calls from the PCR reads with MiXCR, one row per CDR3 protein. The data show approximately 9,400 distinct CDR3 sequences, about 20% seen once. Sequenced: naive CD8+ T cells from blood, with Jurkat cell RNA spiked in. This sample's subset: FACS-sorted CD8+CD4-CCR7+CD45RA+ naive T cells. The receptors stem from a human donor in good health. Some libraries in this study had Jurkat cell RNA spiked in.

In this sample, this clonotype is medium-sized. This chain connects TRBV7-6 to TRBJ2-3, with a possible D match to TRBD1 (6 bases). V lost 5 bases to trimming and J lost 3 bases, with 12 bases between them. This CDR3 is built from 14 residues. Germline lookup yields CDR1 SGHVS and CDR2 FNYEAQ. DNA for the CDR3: TGTGCCAGCAGCCCATGGACAGAAACAGATACGCAGTATTTT. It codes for CASSPWTETDTQYF. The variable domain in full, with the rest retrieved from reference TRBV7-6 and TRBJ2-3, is GAGVSQSPRYKVTKRGQDVALRCDPISGHVSLYWYRQALGQGPEFLTYFNYEAQQDKSGLPNDRFSAERPEGSISTLTIQRTEQRDSAMYRCASSPWTETDTQYFGPGTRLTVL.

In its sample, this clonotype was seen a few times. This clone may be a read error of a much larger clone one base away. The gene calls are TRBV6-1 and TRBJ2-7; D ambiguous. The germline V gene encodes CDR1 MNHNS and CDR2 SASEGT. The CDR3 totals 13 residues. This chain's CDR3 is CASSEFGSYELYF. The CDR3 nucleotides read TGTGCCAGCAGTGAATTCGGAAGTTACGAGCTGTACTTC.

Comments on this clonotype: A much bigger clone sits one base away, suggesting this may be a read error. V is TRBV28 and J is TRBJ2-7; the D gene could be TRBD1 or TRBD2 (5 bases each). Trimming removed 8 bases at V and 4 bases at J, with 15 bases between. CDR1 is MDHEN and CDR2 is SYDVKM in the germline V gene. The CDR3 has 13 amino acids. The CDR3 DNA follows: TGTGCCAGCGGGGGAGCAGTGCGGTACGAGCAGTACTTC. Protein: CASGGAVRYEQYF. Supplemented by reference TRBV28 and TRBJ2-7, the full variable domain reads DVKVTQSSRYLVKRTGEKVFLECVQDMDHENMFWYRQDPGLGLRLIYFSYDVKMKEKGDIPEGYSVSREKKERFSLILESASTNQTSMYLCASGGAVRYEQYFGPGTRLTVT.

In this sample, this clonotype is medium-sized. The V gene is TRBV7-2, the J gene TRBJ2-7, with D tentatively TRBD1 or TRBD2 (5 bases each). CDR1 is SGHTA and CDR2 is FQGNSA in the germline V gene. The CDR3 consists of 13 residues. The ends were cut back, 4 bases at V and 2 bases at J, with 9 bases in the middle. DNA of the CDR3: TGTGCCAGCAGCTCCGGGACGACCTACGAGCAGTACTTC. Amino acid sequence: CASSSGTTYEQYF. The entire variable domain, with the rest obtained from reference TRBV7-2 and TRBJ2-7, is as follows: GAGVSQSPSNKVTEKGKDVELRCDPISGHTALYWYRQSLGQGLEFLIYFQGNSAPDKSGLPSDRFSAERTGGSVSTLTIQRTQQEDSAVYLCASSSGTTYEQYFGPGTRLTVT.

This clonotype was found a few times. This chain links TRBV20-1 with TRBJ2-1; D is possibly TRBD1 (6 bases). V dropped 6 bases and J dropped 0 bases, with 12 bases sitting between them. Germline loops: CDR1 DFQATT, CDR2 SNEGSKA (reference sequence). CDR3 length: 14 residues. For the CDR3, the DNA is TGCAGTGCAACGACAGGCAGCTCCTACAATGAGCAGTTCTTC. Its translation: CSATTGSSYNEQFF.

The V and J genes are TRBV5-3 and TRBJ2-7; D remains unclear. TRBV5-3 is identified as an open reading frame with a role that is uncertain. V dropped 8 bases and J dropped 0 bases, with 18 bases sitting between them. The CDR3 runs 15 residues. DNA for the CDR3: TGTGCCAGCAGCCTCTGGTGGGCATCCTCCTACGAGCAGTACTTC. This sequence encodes CASSLWWASSYEQYF.

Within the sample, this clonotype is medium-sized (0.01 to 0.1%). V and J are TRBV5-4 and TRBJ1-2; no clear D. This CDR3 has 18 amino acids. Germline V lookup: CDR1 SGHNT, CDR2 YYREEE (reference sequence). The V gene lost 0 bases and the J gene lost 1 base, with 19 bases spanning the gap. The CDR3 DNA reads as TGTGCCAGCAGCTTGGATTTTTCTGTCGAACAGATTAACTATGGCTACACCTTC. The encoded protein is CASSLDFSVEQINYGYTF.

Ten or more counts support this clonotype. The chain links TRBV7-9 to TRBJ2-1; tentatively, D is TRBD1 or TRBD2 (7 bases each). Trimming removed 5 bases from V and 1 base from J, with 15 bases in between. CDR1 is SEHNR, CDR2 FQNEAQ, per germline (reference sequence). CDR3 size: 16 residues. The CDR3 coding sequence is TGTGCCAGCAGCCCTGGGAGGGGGCGTTCCTACAATGAGCAGTTCTTC. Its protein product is CASSPGRGRSYNEQFF.

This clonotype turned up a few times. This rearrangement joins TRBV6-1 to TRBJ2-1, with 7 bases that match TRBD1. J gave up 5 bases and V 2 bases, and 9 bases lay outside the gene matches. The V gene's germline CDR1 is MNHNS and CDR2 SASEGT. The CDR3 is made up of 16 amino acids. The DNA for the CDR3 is TGTGCCAGCAGTGAACCGTGGGACAGCATAGACAATGAGCAGTTCTTC. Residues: CASSEPWDSIDNEQFF.

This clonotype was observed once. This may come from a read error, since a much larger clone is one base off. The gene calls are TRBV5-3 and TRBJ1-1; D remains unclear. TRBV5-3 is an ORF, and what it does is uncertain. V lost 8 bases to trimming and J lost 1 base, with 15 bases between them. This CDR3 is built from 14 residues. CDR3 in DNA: TGTGCCAGCAACTTGGCGGGGAAGAACACTGAAGCTTTCTTT. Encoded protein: CASNLAGKNTEAFF.

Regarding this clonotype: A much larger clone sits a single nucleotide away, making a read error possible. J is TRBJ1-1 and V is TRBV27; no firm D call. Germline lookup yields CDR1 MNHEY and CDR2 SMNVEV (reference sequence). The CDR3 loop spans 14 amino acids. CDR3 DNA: TGTGCCTGCAGTTTATTTGCCCTGAACACTGAAGCTTTCTTT. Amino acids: CACSLFALNTEAFF.

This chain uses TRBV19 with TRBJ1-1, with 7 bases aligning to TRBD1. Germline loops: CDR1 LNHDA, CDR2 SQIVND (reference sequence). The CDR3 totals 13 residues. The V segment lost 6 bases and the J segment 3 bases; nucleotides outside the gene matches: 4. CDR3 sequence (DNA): TGTGCCAGTAGCAAGGGACAGTACACTGAAGCTTTCTTT. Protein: CASSKGQYTEAFF.

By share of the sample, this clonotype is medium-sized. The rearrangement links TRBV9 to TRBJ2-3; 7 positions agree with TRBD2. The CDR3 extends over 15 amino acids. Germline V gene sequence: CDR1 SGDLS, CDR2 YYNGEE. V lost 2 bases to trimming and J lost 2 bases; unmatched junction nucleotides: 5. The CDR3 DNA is TGTGCCAGCAGCGTGAGCGGGGCGAACACAGATACGCAGTATTTT. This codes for CASSVSGANTDTQYF.

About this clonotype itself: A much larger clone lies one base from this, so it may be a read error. The CDR3 bases are TGCGCCAGCAGCCTAGGGGGCGAAAGGGGCTATGGCTGCACCTTC. This sequence encodes CASSLGGERGYGCTF. This sequence joins TRBV4-1 and TRBJ1-2; 7 bases match TRBD1. The germline V gene encodes CDR1 MGHRA and CDR2 YSYEKL. The CDR3 runs 15 residues.

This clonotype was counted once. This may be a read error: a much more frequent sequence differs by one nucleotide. CDR3 bases: TGTGCCAGCAGATGGGGACTAGCGCTGAGCACCGGGGAGCTGTTTTTT. Translated: CASRWGLALSTGELFF. V is TRBV27 and J is TRBJ2-2; TRBD2 matches 10 bases. J was trimmed by 4 bases and V by 6 bases; bases with no gene match: 8. The CDR3 runs to 16 residues. The germline CDR1 and CDR2 sequences are MNHEY and SMNVEV (reference sequence).

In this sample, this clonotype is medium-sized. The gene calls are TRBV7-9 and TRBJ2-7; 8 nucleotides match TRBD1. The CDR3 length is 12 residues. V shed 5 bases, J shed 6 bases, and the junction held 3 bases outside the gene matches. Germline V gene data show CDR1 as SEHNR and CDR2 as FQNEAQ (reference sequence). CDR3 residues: CASSPTGVEQYF. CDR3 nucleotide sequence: TGTGCCAGCAGCCCGACAGGGGTCGAGCAGTACTTC.